This T cell receptor (beta chain) was captured in a study of T cells in Graves' hyperthyroidism and ophthalmopathy. Study background: Blood was drawn when the patient was first diagnosed and still untreated.

RNA transcripts gave rise to amplified TCR beta CDR3 regions. The HTBI set primed first-round TCR CDR3 RT-PCR. Via MiXCR, TCRdb re-called the multiplex PCR reads, giving one row per CDR3 protein. The table records approximately 520,000 distinct CDR3 sequences, less than 25% of them present only once. Only one count was recorded for this clonotype. What it recognizes is unknown. Patients with uncontrolled infections, other autoimmune diseases, pregnancy or lactation were excluded. Clinicians diagnosed patients from clinical symptoms, serum thyroxine and TRAb, thyroid ultrasound and orbital computed tomography. Trimming cost V 3 bases and J 9 bases, with 16 bases left between them. Germline loops: CDR1 KGHDR, CDR2 SFDVKD. CDR3 size: 14 residues. The study's findings and limits: Researchers report that a 13 V-J model separated ophthalmopathy from stable hyperthyroidism.

The sequenced material came from blood. This receptor was taken from a man between 18 and 29 years old with Graves' hyperthyroidism. The chain joins TRBV24-1 to TRBJ1-2; D is possibly TRBD1 (6 bases). CDR3 nucleotides: TGTGCCACCAGTGATGAAACAGGGAGTTTAAGCTACACCTTC. Translating it yields CATSDETGSLSYTF.